These T cell receptor beta chains were read from a single sample in a study of beta chain features in type 1 diabetes. Assay: immunoSEQ multiplex PCR; the TCRdb copy retains only in-frame clones and omits some. The sample consists of fewer than 500,000 clones, approximately 15% of them appearing once. Sequenced sample: naive CD4+ T cells from blood. The receptors were gathered from a man aged 25 to 40 in good health. Both conserved end residues are part of each CDR3. A D gene is named only where the DNA matches it firmly. Clone size is shown for a subset of rows, as once, few, many or a class of expanded clone.

J gene	D gene	V gene	clone size	CDR3 DNA	CDR3 protein
TRBJ2-6	.	TRBV2	few	TGTGCCAGCAGCTCTGGGGCCAACGTCCTGACTTTC	CASSSGANVLTF
TRBJ2-7	.	TRBV7-9	.	TGTGCCAGCAGCTTAGCGATAGGTGAGCAGTACTTC	CASSLAIGEQYF
TRBJ2-1	.	TRBV5-4	few	TGTGCCAGCAGCTTGGATATGAGCTCCTACAATGAGCAGTTCTTC	CASSLDMSSYNEQFF
TRBJ2-3	TRBD2	TRBV7-6	.	TGTGCCAGCAGCCCCGGACTAGCGGGGGCTACAGATACGCAGTATTTT	CASSPGLAGATDTQYF
TRBJ1-2	.	TRBV18	.	TGTGCCAGCTCACCTCGGGGCAAGGATGGCTACACCTTC	CASSPRGKDGYTF
TRBJ1-1	.	TRBV18	.	TGTGCCAGCTCACTAGCCAGGGACACTGAAGCTTTCTTT	CASSLARDTEAFF
TRBJ2-1	.	TRBV5-1	.	TGCGCCAGCAGCTTCCCCGGCGGGAACTACAATGAGCAGTTCTTC	CASSFPGGNYNEQFF
TRBJ2-1	TRBD2	TRBV7-2	.	TGTGCCAGCAGCAGCGGGAGATTCTACAATGAGCAGTTCTTC	CASSSGRFYNEQFF
TRBJ1-2	TRBD1	TRBV5-1	few	TGCTCCAGCAGCTTGGGACAGAACTATGGCTACACCTTC	CSSSLGQNYGYTF
TRBJ2-3	TRBD2	TRBV4-3	few	TGCGCCAGCAGCCAAGATATGTACAGCGGGGCTGGCACAGATACGCAGTATTTT	CASSQDMYSGAGTDTQYF
TRBJ2-1	TRBD2	TRBV9	.	TGTGCCAGCAGCTTCGACCCCAGCGGGGGGGCGAGAGATGAGCAGTTCTTC	CASSFDPSGGARDEQFF
TRBJ2-1	.	TRBV14	many	TGTGCCAGCAGCACTCTCGGAGTCTACAATGAGCAGTTCTTC	CASSTLGVYNEQFF
TRBJ1-1	.	TRBV7-2	few	TGTGCCAGCAGCTTAGTGGGACAGAACACTGAAGCTTTCTTT	CASSLVGQNTEAFF
TRBJ1-2	.	TRBV14	.	TGTGCCAGCAGCCAAGACGGCATCTATGGCTACACCTTC	CASSQDGIYGYTF
TRBJ2-1	.	TRBV4-3	.	TGCGCCAGCAGCCACAACAATGAGCAGTTCTTC	CASSHNNEQFF
TRBJ2-1	.	TRBV7-2	.	TGTGCCAGCAGCAAACCAACTAGCTATGAGCAGTTCTTC	CASSKPTSYEQFF
TRBJ2-3	.	TRBV5-6	few	TGTGCCAGCAGCTTGAACGGACGCACAGATACGCAGTATTTT	CASSLNGRTDTQYF
TRBJ2-1	.	TRBV14	few	TGTGCCAGCAGCAGCGGACAGAGAAATGAGCAGTTCTTC	CASSSGQRNEQFF
TRBJ2-1	.	TRBV29-1	few	TGCAGCGTTGCCGTTTACAATGAGCAGTTCTTC	CSVAVYNEQFF
TRBJ1-2	.	TRBV15	.	TGTGCCACCAGCAGAGATGGGGTTGGCTACACCTTC	CATSRDGVGYTF
TRBJ1-4	TRBD1	TRBV2	.	TGTGCCAGCAGTGAAGAGACAGGGAGGATGAATGAAAAACTGTTTTTT	CASSEETGRMNEKLFF
TRBJ1-5	TRBD1	TRBV19	few	TGTGCCAGTAGTATGGGACAGGGTGGTCAGCCCCAGCATTTT	CASSMGQGGQPQHF
TRBJ2-5	.	TRBV7-4	few	TGTGCCAGCAGTCTAAGGGGTCCCCAGTACTTC	CASSLRGPQYF
TRBJ2-7	TRBD1	TRBV2	few	TGTGCCAGCACTCGACAGGGAGTGGGGTACGAGCAGTACTTC	CASTRQGVGYEQYF
TRBJ1-2	TRBD1	TRBV5-4	.	TGTGCCAGCAGCGTTGGACAGGGTTTGGACTATGGCTACACCTTC	CASSVGQGLDYGYTF
TRBJ2-3	.	TRBV6-5	.	.	CASSYFGPSTDTQYF
TRBJ2-1	TRBD2	TRBV5-1	.	TGCGCCAGCAGCATTAGCGGGGTCCTAAGGGATGAGCAGTTCTTC	CASSISGVLRDEQFF
TRBJ2-3	.	TRBV7-8	.	TGTGCCAGCATGGGGTCGGGGACAGATACGCAGTATTTT	CASMGSGTDTQYF
TRBJ2-1	.	TRBV5-6	few	TGTGCCAGCAGCAACCCCGGGCCCGCCTACAATGAGCAGTTCTTC	CASSNPGPAYNEQFF
TRBJ2-3	.	TRBV12-5	few	TGTGCTAGTGGTTCCAGGCTTAGCACAGATACGCAGTATTTT	CASGSRLSTDTQYF
TRBJ2-1	.	TRBV5-1	few	TGCGCCAGCAGCTCAAGATCAGGATGGTTGGATGAGCAGTTCTTC	CASSSRSGWLDEQFF